The rows below give T cell receptor beta chains drawn from one sample of a study of blood T cell repertoires in COVID-19. Method: immunoSEQ multiplex PCR; TCRdb's copy keeps in-frame clones and lacks some. The sample shows approximately 170,000 clones, 82% of them seen only once. Sequenced input: peripheral blood. All receptors derive from a woman of 80 years or more with active or convalescent COVID-19. The CDR3 runs from the conserved cysteine through the conserved F or W. A D gene is named only where the DNA matches it firmly. Some rows mark clone size as missing; the rest say once, few, many or name a class of expanded clone.

V gene: TRBV18
D gene: -
clone size: -
CDR3 length: 14
J gene: TRBJ1-1
CDR3 DNA: TGTGCCAGCTCACTGTTCGATAGAGGGACTGAAGCTTTCTTT
CDR3 protein: CASSLFDRGTEAFF

V gene: TRBV15
D gene: TRBD1
clone size: -
CDR3 length: 15
J gene: TRBJ1-1
CDR3 DNA: TGTGCCACCAGCAGAGCGGACAGGGGGAACACTGAAGCTTTCTTT
CDR3 protein: CATSRADRGNTEAFF

V gene: TRBV3-1/TRBV3-2
D gene: -
clone size: -
CDR3 length: 15
J gene: TRBJ2-3
CDR3 DNA: TGTGCCAGCAGCCAGCTTTCAGGGGCCACAGATACGCAGTATTTT
CDR3 protein: CASSQLSGATDTQYF

V gene: TRBV11-2
D gene: -
clone size: -
CDR3 length: 15
J gene: TRBJ2-1
CDR3 DNA: TGTGCCAGCAGCCCATTCGAAAAGCCAGGAACTGAGCAGTTCTTC
CDR3 protein: CASSPFEKPGTEQFF

V gene: TRBV9
D gene: -
clone size: -
CDR3 length: 14
J gene: TRBJ1-6
CDR3 DNA: TGTGCCAGCAGCGTCGGACAGCTTAATTCACCCCTCCACTTT
CDR3 protein: CASSVGQLNSPLHF

V gene: TRBV9
D gene: -
clone size: -
CDR3 length: 13
J gene: TRBJ1-2
CDR3 DNA: TGTGCCAGCAGCGTAGGGGGGGTTGGTGGCTACACCTTC
CDR3 protein: CASSVGGVGGYTF

V gene: TRBV10-3
D gene: -
clone size: -
CDR3 length: 14
J gene: TRBJ2-2
CDR3 DNA: TGTGCCATCGGGGCGACAGGGAACACCGGGGAGCTGTTTTTT
CDR3 protein: CAIGATGNTGELFF

V gene: TRBV14
D gene: TRBD2
clone size: -
CDR3 length: 17
J gene: TRBJ2-5
CDR3 DNA: TGTGCCAGCAGCCAAGTGGTAGTAGCGGGAGGTGGAGAGACCCAGTACTTC
CDR3 protein: CASSQVVVAGGGETQYF

V gene: TRBV9
D gene: TRBD1
clone size: -
CDR3 length: 12
J gene: TRBJ2-7
CDR3 DNA: TGTGCCAGCAGCGGACAGGGCTACGAGCAGTACTTC
CDR3 protein: CASSGQGYEQYF

V gene: TRBV2
D gene: -
clone size: -
CDR3 length: 13
J gene: TRBJ2-7
CDR3 DNA: TGTGCCGGAGGCCGGGACATCGGATACGAGCAGTACTTC
CDR3 protein: CAGGRDIGYEQYF

V gene: TRBV7-9
D gene: TRBD1
clone size: -
CDR3 length: 14
J gene: TRBJ1-1
CDR3 DNA: TGTGCCAGCAGCCAACAGGGGAGGAACACTGAAGCTTTCTTT
CDR3 protein: CASSQQGRNTEAFF

V gene: TRBV2
D gene: -
clone size: -
CDR3 length: 13
J gene: TRBJ1-1
CDR3 DNA: TGTGCCAGCAGAGCATCTGTACCGGGGGAAGCTTTCTTT
CDR3 protein: CASRASVPGEAFF

V gene: TRBV30
D gene: TRBD1
clone size: once
CDR3 length: 14
J gene: TRBJ2-7
CDR3 DNA: TGTGCCTGGAGTGCCGGGGACAGGCGTTGGGAGCAGTACTTC
CDR3 protein: CAWSAGDRRWEQYF

V gene: TRBV5-1
D gene: TRBD2
clone size: -
CDR3 length: 16
J gene: TRBJ2-7
CDR3 DNA: TGCGCCAGCAGCTTGCACATGGCGGGAGGGCCCTACGAGCAGTACTTC
CDR3 protein: CASSLHMAGGPYEQYF

V gene: TRBV6-5
D gene: -
clone size: -
CDR3 length: 15
J gene: TRBJ2-5
CDR3 DNA: TGTGCCAGCAGTTACTCTATGGCTGGCCAAGAGACCCAGTACTTC
CDR3 protein: CASSYSMAGQETQYF

V gene: TRBV5-1
D gene: -
clone size: once
CDR3 length: 14
J gene: TRBJ2-7
CDR3 DNA: TGCGCCAGCAGCTTGGGGGCCTACAAATACGAGCAGTACTTC
CDR3 protein: CASSLGAYKYEQYF

V gene: TRBV3-1/TRBV3-2
D gene: -
clone size: -
CDR3 length: 13
J gene: TRBJ1-5
CDR3 DNA: TGTGCCAGCAGTCAGGGAAGGGATCAGCCCCAGCATTTT
CDR3 protein: CASSQGRDQPQHF

V gene: TRBV7-9
D gene: -
clone size: -
CDR3 length: 13
J gene: TRBJ1-1
CDR3 DNA: TGTGCCAGCAGCCCCGGACAGTTCGCTGAAGCTTTCTTT
CDR3 protein: CASSPGQFAEAFF

V gene: TRBV19
D gene: -
clone size: -
CDR3 length: 12
J gene: TRBJ2-1
CDR3 DNA: TGTGCCAGTAGTATCCTCCGACAGGAGCAGTTCTTC
CDR3 protein: CASSILRQEQFF

V gene: TRBV5-5
D gene: TRBD2
clone size: -
CDR3 length: 15
J gene: TRBJ2-1
CDR3 DNA: TGTGCCAGCAGCCTACTAGCGGGAGTACACAATGAGCAGTTCTTC
CDR3 protein: CASSLLAGVHNEQFF

V gene: TRBV3-1/TRBV3-2
D gene: -
clone size: -
CDR3 length: 17
J gene: TRBJ2-5
CDR3 DNA: TGTGCCAGCAGCCGGGCCCTAGTCGACAGATCAAAAGAGACCCAGTACTTC
CDR3 protein: CASSRALVDRSKETQYF

V gene: TRBV5-4
D gene: TRBD2
clone size: -
CDR3 length: 16
J gene: TRBJ2-7
CDR3 DNA: TGTGCCAGCAGCTTGGGCGGGAGGTCCCTCTCCTACGAGCAGTACTTC
CDR3 protein: CASSLGGRSLSYEQYF

V gene: TRBV7-8
D gene: -
clone size: few
CDR3 length: 14
J gene: TRBJ1-1
CDR3 DNA: TGTGCCAGCAGCTTGGGGGGACGGAACACTGAAGCTTTCTTT
CDR3 protein: CASSLGGRNTEAFF

V gene: TRBV2
D gene: TRBD2
clone size: -
CDR3 length: 16
J gene: TRBJ2-1
CDR3 DNA: TGTGCCAGCAGCCCCATTTTTAGCGGGAGAGGTAATGAGCAGTTCTTC
CDR3 protein: CASSPIFSGRGNEQFF

V gene: TRBV6-4
D gene: TRBD2
clone size: -
CDR3 length: 14
J gene: TRBJ2-1
CDR3 DNA: TGTGCCAGCAGTCCTAGCGGTCCCTACAATGAGCAGTTCTTC
CDR3 protein: CASSPSGPYNEQFF

V gene: TRBV7-9
D gene: -
clone size: -
CDR3 length: 15
J gene: TRBJ1-2
CDR3 DNA: TGTGCCAGCAGCTCGGTACCCCGGGTCTTATATGGCTACACCTTC
CDR3 protein: CASSSVPRVLYGYTF

V gene: TRBV7-9
D gene: -
clone size: -
CDR3 length: 14
J gene: TRBJ1-4
CDR3 DNA: TGTGCCAGCAGCAGGGCAGAGGGGGATGAAAAACTGTTTTTT
CDR3 protein: CASSRAEGDEKLFF

V gene: TRBV6-5
D gene: TRBD1
clone size: few
CDR3 length: 13
J gene: TRBJ1-6
CDR3 DNA: TGTGCCAGTGTGACAGGGGTTAATTCACCCCTCCACTTT
CDR3 protein: CASVTGVNSPLHF

V gene: TRBV5-1
D gene: TRBD1
clone size: few
CDR3 length: 16
J gene: TRBJ1-6
CDR3 DNA: TGCGCCAGCAGCTTGGCTTCGACAGGGCAGGGGTCACCCCTCCACTTT
CDR3 protein: CASSLASTGQGSPLHF

V gene: TRBV5-1
D gene: TRBD2
clone size: -
CDR3 length: 15
J gene: TRBJ2-3
CDR3 DNA: TGCGCCAGCAGCTTGACTAGCGGGAGTCGGGGTACGCAGTATTTT
CDR3 protein: CASSLTSGSRGTQYF

V gene: TRBV19
D gene: TRBD1
clone size: -
CDR3 length: 18
J gene: TRBJ2-1
CDR3 DNA: TGTGCCAGTAGTAGACGGACAGGGGGCGCTGTCAACTACAATGAGCAGTTCTTC
CDR3 protein: CASSRRTGGAVNYNEQFF

V gene: TRBV5-1
D gene: -
clone size: -
CDR3 length: 15
J gene: TRBJ2-2
CDR3 DNA: TGCGCCAGCAGCCACCCTGGACTGAACACCGGGGAGCTGTTTTTT
CDR3 protein: CASSHPGLNTGELFF

V gene: TRBV3-1/TRBV3-2
D gene: -
clone size: -
CDR3 length: 15
J gene: TRBJ2-7
CDR3 DNA: TGTGCCAGCAGCCAAGAAATAGCGTACCCCTACGAGCAGTACTTC
CDR3 protein: CASSQEIAYPYEQYF

V gene: TRBV6-5
D gene: -
clone size: -
CDR3 length: 15
J gene: TRBJ1-2
CDR3 DNA: TGTGCCAGCAGGCCGTGGGGGACTGTAAACTATGGCTACACCTTC
CDR3 protein: CASRPWGTVNYGYTF

V gene: TRBV5-1
D gene: -
clone size: -
CDR3 length: 14
J gene: TRBJ2-7
CDR3 DNA: TGCGCCAGCAGCTCGCAGGGGATTCGGTACGAGCAGTACTTC
CDR3 protein: CASSSQGIRYEQYF

V gene: TRBV2
D gene: TRBD2
clone size: once
CDR3 length: 15
J gene: TRBJ2-5
CDR3 DNA: TGTGCCAGCAGTGAATTAGGAGCGGGAGAGGGGACCCAGTACTTC
CDR3 protein: CASSELGAGEGTQYF

V gene: TRBV5-1
D gene: TRBD1
clone size: few
CDR3 length: 14
J gene: TRBJ2-7
CDR3 DNA: TGCGCCAGCAGCTTGTTGGGACAGGTGGACGAGCAGTACTTC
CDR3 protein: CASSLLGQVDEQYF

V gene: TRBV29-1
D gene: TRBD1
clone size: once
CDR3 length: 15
J gene: TRBJ2-2
CDR3 DNA: TGCAGCGTTGCGAGGACAGGGGCCGACACCGGGGAGCTGTTTTTT
CDR3 protein: CSVARTGADTGELFF

V gene: TRBV18
D gene: TRBD1
clone size: -
CDR3 length: 16
J gene: TRBJ2-2
CDR3 DNA: TGTGCCAGCTCAGGAAGGACAGGGCCCGACACCGGGGAGCTGTTTTTT
CDR3 protein: CASSGRTGPDTGELFF

V gene: TRBV11-2
D gene: TRBD2
clone size: -
CDR3 length: 19
J gene: TRBJ2-1
CDR3 DNA: TGTGCCAGCAGCTTAGCCCTTAGGGTAGCGGGAGCACAGGGAAGCGAGCAGTTCTTC
CDR3 protein: CASSLALRVAGAQGSEQFF

V gene: TRBV19
D gene: -
clone size: -
CDR3 length: 15
J gene: TRBJ2-2
CDR3 DNA: TGTGCCAGTAGTATGAAGACAGCGAACACCGGGGAGCTGTTTTTT
CDR3 protein: CASSMKTANTGELFF

V gene: TRBV19
D gene: -
clone size: -
CDR3 length: 12
J gene: TRBJ1-1
CDR3 DNA: TGTGCCAGTAGTATTTATCAGACTGAAGCTTTCTTT
CDR3 protein: CASSIYQTEAFF

V gene: TRBV9
D gene: -
clone size: few
CDR3 length: 14
J gene: TRBJ1-1
CDR3 DNA: TGTGCCAGCAGCGTCCTGGACAGTAACACTGAAGCTTTCTTT
CDR3 protein: CASSVLDSNTEAFF

V gene: TRBV4-2
D gene: -
clone size: -
CDR3 length: 13
J gene: TRBJ1-1
CDR3 DNA: TGTGCCAGCAGCCCGTATACAAACACTGAAGCTTTCTTT
CDR3 protein: CASSPYTNTEAFF

V gene: TRBV28
D gene: -
clone size: -
CDR3 length: 14
J gene: TRBJ2-7
CDR3 DNA: TGTGCCAGCAGCCTCGTATTGGGGGGGCGTGAGCAGTACTTC
CDR3 protein: CASSLVLGGREQYF

V gene: TRBV6-5
D gene: -
clone size: -
CDR3 length: 13
J gene: TRBJ1-6
CDR3 DNA: TGTGCCAGCAGGAGGACAGAAAATTCACCCCTCCACTTT
CDR3 protein: CASRRTENSPLHF

V gene: TRBV29-1
D gene: TRBD1
clone size: once
CDR3 length: 13
J gene: TRBJ2-1
CDR3 DNA: TGCAGCGCCGACAGGGCCAACTACAATGAGCAGTTCTTC
CDR3 protein: CSADRANYNEQFF

V gene: TRBV11-2
D gene: TRBD2
clone size: once
CDR3 length: 17
J gene: TRBJ2-5
CDR3 DNA: TGTGCCAGCAGCTCCCTGGGGACCGGGACTAACCAAGAGACCCAGTACTTC
CDR3 protein: CASSSLGTGTNQETQYF

V gene: TRBV19
D gene: -
clone size: -
CDR3 length: 16
J gene: TRBJ2-1
CDR3 DNA: TGTGCCAGTAGTATGACCGCGGGAAGCTCCTACAATGAGCAGTTCTTC
CDR3 protein: CASSMTAGSSYNEQFF

V gene: TRBV5-1
D gene: TRBD2
clone size: -
CDR3 length: 15
J gene: TRBJ2-5
CDR3 DNA: TGCGCCAGCAGCTTTAATAGCGGGCCCCAAGAGACCCAGTACTTC
CDR3 protein: CASSFNSGPQETQYF

V gene: TRBV6-5
D gene: -
clone size: -
CDR3 length: 15
J gene: TRBJ2-3
CDR3 DNA: TGTGCCTCAAGGGGGAGGGGCCTTGGCACAGATACGCAGTATTTT
CDR3 protein: CASRGRGLGTDTQYF

V gene: TRBV14
D gene: TRBD1
clone size: -
CDR3 length: 15
J gene: TRBJ1-1
CDR3 DNA: TGTGCCAGCAGCCCCGGACAGGGGTGGAACACTGAAGCTTTCTTT
CDR3 protein: CASSPGQGWNTEAFF